This entry lists 24 T cell receptor beta chains sequenced from one sample in a study of human T cells and chemical hapten exposure. TCRdb reanalysed the RACE reads using MiXCR and keeps one entry per CDR3 protein. The table has more than 80,000 distinct CDR3 sequences, 7.5% to 9.5% seen once. The time point was: patch test 1, 2 weeks after DPC sensitization. Treatment in this sample: therapeutic diphenylcyclopropenone sensitization with weekly scalp DPC. The sample consisted of whole blood, taken in connection with sensitization to the hapten diphenylcyclopropenone (DPC). These receptors were obtained from a woman between 25 and 40 years old with alopecia areata. Some clones in this sample may be carry-over from other donors' samples.

This clonotype was counted ten times or more. The V and J genes are TRBV9 and TRBJ2-7; D is uncertain. The CDR3 spans 12 residues. V was pared by 4 bases and J by 2 bases, with 7 bases between. Germline V gives CDR1 SGDLS, CDR2 YYNGEE. This CDR3 is CASSPPAYEQYF. In DNA form, the CDR3 reads TGTGCCAGCAGCCCCCCCGCCTACGAGCAGTACTTC.

The chain uses TRBV7-8 and TRBJ1-4; D is perhaps TRBD1 (5 bases). Trimming cost V 5 bases and J 0 bases, with 13 bases left between them. Per germline, CDR1 SGHVS and CDR2 FQNEAQ. The CDR3 totals 16 residues. CDR3 residues: CASSKFRDPTNEKLFF. The CDR3 nucleotides are TGTGCCAGCAGCAAGTTCCGGGACCCAACTAATGAAAAACTGTTTTTT.

This clonotype is a singleton in its sample. The V and J genes are TRBV24-1 and TRBJ2-3; no reliable D call. From germline, CDR1 is KGHDR and CDR2 SFDVKD. Trimming took off 1 base at V and 10 bases at J, with 11 bases between the two ends. The CDR3 covers 13 residues. CDR3 nucleotide sequence: TGTGCCACCAGTGATTTTGGTGGCAGCCCGCAGTATTTT. Translated: CATSDFGGSPQYF.

In its sample, this clonotype was seen many times. CDR3 residues: CASSPASGGNSGANVLTF. Written as DNA, the CDR3 is TGTGCCAGCAGCCCCGCTAGCGGGGGTAACTCTGGGGCCAACGTCCTGACTTTC. The rearrangement joins TRBV7-6 to TRBJ2-6; 10 nucleotides line up with TRBD2. After removal of 5 bases from V and 0 bases from J, the junction contained 7 bases not matched to a gene. Germline values: CDR1 SGHVS, CDR2 FNYEAQ. This CDR3 region has 18 residues.

This clonotype has a count of ten or more. In nucleotides, the CDR3 is TGCGCCAGCAGCTTGGCTTTCAATGAGCAGTTCTTC. Its protein product is CASSLAFNEQFF. The chain recombines TRBV5-1 with TRBJ2-1; D unclear. The length of the CDR3 is 12 residues. The germline V gene has CDR1 SGHRS and CDR2 YFSETQ. The V gene lost 0 bases and the J gene lost 6 bases, with 4 bases spanning the gap.

A few counts support this clonotype. The genes are TRBV3-1 and TRBJ1-5; maybe TRBD1 (6 bases). V was clipped by 0 bases and J by 8 bases, with 14 bases between them. The length of the CDR3 is 15 residues. Germline V lookup: CDR1 LGHDT, CDR2 YNNKEL (reference sequence). DNA of the CDR3: TGTGCCAGCAGCCAAGATGAAAAGGGGGGGGAGCCCCAGCATTTT. Its translation is CASSQDEKGGEPQHF.

This clonotype was seen ten or more times. CDR3 residues: CASSLDRVSTDTQYF. The CDR3 DNA reads TGTGCCAGCAGCTTGGACAGGGTGAGCACAGATACGCAGTATTTT. The chain carries TRBV7-2 and TRBJ2-3, with 8 bases identical to TRBD1. Germline V gene lookup returns CDR1 SGHTA and CDR2 FQGNSA. The CDR3 consists of 15 residues. The J segment lost 0 bases and the V segment lost 3 bases, leaving 2 bases of the junction unmatched.

This clonotype was observed many times. The chain links TRBV5-1 to TRBJ2-4; no reliable D call. Trimming removed 4 bases from V and 5 bases from J, with 10 bases in between. CDR1 is SGHRS and CDR2 is YFSETQ in the germline V gene. The CDR3 consists of 13 residues. The CDR3 DNA follows: TGCGCCAGCAGCCCCGCCACGCAAAACATTCAGTACTTC. Translating gives CASSPATQNIQYF.

This clonotype came up a few times. The chain has TRBV7-9 and TRBJ1-1; D is ambiguous. The CDR3 is 14 residues long. The V end was cut by 0 bases, the J end by 2 bases, with 7 bases between. Germline CDR1 reads SEHNR; CDR2 reads FQNEAQ (reference sequence). The CDR3 DNA reads as TGTGCCAGCAGCTTAGCGTTGGGAAACACTGAAGCTTTCTTT. Its protein is CASSLALGNTEAFF. The full variable domain, its missing parts supplied by reference TRBV7-9 and TRBJ1-1, is DTGVSQNPRHKITKRGQNVTFRCDPISEHNRLYWYRQTLGQGPEFLTYFQNEAQLEKSRLLSDRFSAERPKGSFSTLEIQRTEQGDSAMYLCASSLALGNTEAFFGQGTRLTVV.

This clonotype was picked up many times. This chain links TRBV5-1 with TRBJ1-6; TRBD1 matches 7 bases. This CDR3 is built from 15 residues. J gave up 9 bases and V 0 bases, and 6 bases lay outside the gene matches. The germline V gene has CDR1 SGHRS and CDR2 YFSETQ. CDR3 residues: CASSLVPGQRSPLHF. The DNA for the CDR3 is TGCGCCAGCAGCTTGGTCCCGGGACAGCGTTCACCCCTCCACTTT.

This clonotype has a count of ten or more. V gene TRBV20-1 combines with J gene TRBJ1-2, with 9 bases aligning to TRBD1. The ends lost 0 bases at V and 8 bases at J; junction bases unmatched: 16. The CDR3 extends over 17 amino acids. CDR1 DFQATT and CDR2 SNEGSKA come from the germline V gene (reference sequence). The CDR3 DNA sequence: TGCAGTGCTAGAGATGTTCCCGGGACAGGGTATGAAAGCGGCTACACCTTC. Amino acid sequence: CSARDVPGTGYESGYTF.

Of note for this clonotype: A much larger clone is a single base away; this may be a read error. CDR3 in DNA: TGTGTCAGCAGCTTAGAGGTCGACAGGAGCCCCTATGGCTACACCTTC. Translation: CVSSLEVDRSPYGYTF. The chain couples TRBV7-9 to TRBJ1-2, with D maybe TRBD1 (6 bases). There are 16 residues in the CDR3. Germline V gene lookup returns CDR1 SEHNR and CDR2 FQNEAQ (reference sequence).

The chain combines TRBV29-1 with TRBJ2-3; D gene uncertain. V lost 4 bases and J 4 bases, leaving 18 bases between the germline ends. The germline gives CDR1 SQVTM, CDR2 ANQGSEA. This CDR3 is 15 amino acids long. The CDR3 protein is CSVVGLGLGADTQYF. The CDR3 DNA follows: TGCAGCGTTGTGGGCCTGGGCCTTGGGGCAGATACGCAGTATTTT.

This clonotype was counted at least ten times. V is TRBV24-1 and J is TRBJ1-2; 9 nucleotides agree with TRBD1. This CDR3 is built from 19 residues. V shed 8 bases and J 1 base; nucleotides not matched to a gene: 19. CDR1 and CDR2 from the germline V gene are KGHDR and SFDVKD. The CDR3 DNA follows: TGTGCCACCACCCTCCGGGACAGGGTACCCATGCTCCTTAACTATGGCTACACCTTC. Translating gives CATTLRDRVPMLLNYGYTF.

This clonotype has more than one count but fewer than ten. This may stem from a read error, because a much larger clone lies one nucleotide away. The V gene is TRBV2, the J gene TRBJ2-2, with no clear D. CDR1 SNHLY and CDR2 FYNNEI come from the germline V gene. The CDR3 loop spans 13 amino acids. Trimming removed 8 bases at V and 3 bases at J, with 10 bases between. This chain's CDR3 is CASYRGDTGELFF. The DNA of the CDR3 is TGTGCCAGCTACCGAGGAGACACCGGGGAGCTGTTTTTT.

Points on this clonotype: A much larger clonotype is one base distant, so this may be a read error. The CDR3 protein is CSAEKLAGTQYF. CDR3 bases: TGCAGTGCTGAAAAGCTGGCAGGTACGCAGTATTTT. The chain is built from TRBV20-1 and TRBJ2-3; no definite D call. The germline V gene has CDR1 DFQATT and CDR2 SNEGSKA (reference sequence). The CDR3 consists of 12 residues. V lost 5 bases to trimming and J lost 8 bases, with 14 bases between them.

This clonotype has more than one count but fewer than ten. The chain combines TRBV29-1 with TRBJ2-3; D might be TRBD2 (6 bases). This CDR3 spans 14 amino acids. V lost 3 bases and J lost 2, with 12 bases in between. Germline V gene data show CDR1 as SQVTM and CDR2 as ANQGSEA. Written as DNA, the CDR3 is TGCAGCGTTGATGGTACGGGGGACACAGATACGCAGTATTTT. Protein sequence: CSVDGTGDTDTQYF.

This clonotype was seen ten or more times. The chain recombines TRBV29-1 with TRBJ1-1; 7 positions agree with TRBD1. V shed 8 bases, J shed 0 bases, and the junction held 6 bases outside the gene matches. The CDR3 is 13 amino acids. Germline V gene data show CDR1 as SQVTM and CDR2 as ANQGSEA. In DNA form, the CDR3 reads TGCAGCTCGAAGGGGGCGATGAACACTGAAGCTTTCTTT. Its translation: CSSKGAMNTEAFF.

This sequence joins TRBV6-1 and TRBJ1-5; D is undetermined. V lost 8 bases and J 4 bases, leaving 12 bases between the germline ends. CDR1 and CDR2 from the germline V gene are MNHNS and SASEGT. This CDR3 comprises 13 residues. The CDR3 is CASEVKRNQPQHF. The CDR3 nucleotides read TGTGCCAGCGAGGTCAAGCGTAATCAGCCCCAGCATTTT.

Ten or more counts support this clonotype. The J gene is TRBJ1-6, the V gene TRBV3-1; 8 bases fit TRBD1. This CDR3 contains 15 residues. J gave up 8 bases and V 4 bases, and 7 bases lay outside the gene matches. From germline, CDR1 is LGHDT and CDR2 YNNKEL (reference sequence). The CDR3 region has the DNA TGTGCCAGCAGCCCACCGGGACAGGCCTATTCACCCCTCCACTTT. Translated, it gives CASSPPGQAYSPLHF.

The J gene is TRBJ1-1, the V gene TRBV6-2 or TRBV6-3; the D is unclear. This CDR3 spans 12 amino acids. The V gene lost 5 bases and the J gene lost 8 bases, with 12 bases spanning the gap. Germline-derived CDR1 and CDR2 are MNHEY and SVGEGT. CDR3 region: CASSPPRTEAFF. For the CDR3, the DNA is TGTGCCAGCAGTCCCCCCAGGACGGAAGCTTTCTTT.

In its sample, this clonotype was seen many times. The V gene is TRBV10-3, the J gene TRBJ2-1; TRBD2 is a possible D gene (5 bases). This CDR3 has 12 amino acids. Trimming removed 3 bases at V and 7 bases at J, with 7 bases between. Germline V gene data show CDR1 as ENHRY and CDR2 as SYGVKD. The CDR3 region has the DNA TGTGCCATCAGTGATAGGGAGAATGAGCAGTTCTTC. Translating it yields CAISDRENEQFF.

This clonotype has only a few counts. The V gene is TRBV7-9, the J gene TRBJ2-3; 10 bases map to TRBD2. V lost 8 bases, J lost 7 bases, and 21 bases stayed unmatched. Germline assignment: CDR1 SEHNR and CDR2 FQNEAQ (reference sequence). This CDR3 has 18 amino acids. The CDR3 DNA is TGTGCCAGCGGTACACTAGCGGGGTTTTCCCCCGGCCCGAATACGCAGTATTTT. It encodes CASGTLAGFSPGPNTQYF.

This clonotype appeared many times. The genes are TRBV6-5 and TRBJ2-3; 13 bases are a match to TRBD2. The junction had 11 bases not matched to a gene; V was cut back by 0 bases and J by 5 bases. This CDR3 spans 19 amino acids. CDR1 is MNHEY, CDR2 SVGAGI, per germline. The CDR3 nucleotides are TGTGCCAGCAGTTACTCGGCTGTTGCGGGACTAGCGGGAAAAGATACGCAGTATTTT. It yields the protein CASSYSAVAGLAGKDTQYF.